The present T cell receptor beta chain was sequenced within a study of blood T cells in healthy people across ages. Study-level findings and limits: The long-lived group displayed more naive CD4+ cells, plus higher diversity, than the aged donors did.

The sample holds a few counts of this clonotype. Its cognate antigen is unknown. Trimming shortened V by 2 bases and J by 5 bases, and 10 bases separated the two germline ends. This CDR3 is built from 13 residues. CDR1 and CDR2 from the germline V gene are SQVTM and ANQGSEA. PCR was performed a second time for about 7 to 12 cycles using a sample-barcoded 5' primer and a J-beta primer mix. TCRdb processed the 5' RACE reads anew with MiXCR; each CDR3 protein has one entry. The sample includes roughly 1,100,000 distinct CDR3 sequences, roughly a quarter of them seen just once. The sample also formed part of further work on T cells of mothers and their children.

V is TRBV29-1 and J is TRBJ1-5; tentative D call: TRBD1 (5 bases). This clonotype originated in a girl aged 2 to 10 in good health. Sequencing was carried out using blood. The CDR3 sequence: CSVESGGDQPQHF. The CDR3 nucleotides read TGCAGCGTTGAATCCGGGGGTGATCAGCCCCAGCATTTT. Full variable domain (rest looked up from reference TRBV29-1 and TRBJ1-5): SAVISQKPSRDICQRGTSLTIQCQVDSQVTMMFWYRQQPGQSLTLIATANQGSEATYESGFVIDKFPISRPNLTFSTLTVSNMSPEDSSIYLCSVESGGDQPQHFGDGTRLSIL.